The clone carrying this TCR beta chain occurred many times. Its antigen is unidentified. The protocol attached unique molecular identifiers to individual cDNA molecules. TCRdb redid the calling of the 5' RACE reads with MiXCR, one entry per CDR3 protein. The sample holds tens of thousands of distinct CDR3 sequences; about 4% are singletons and the top ten take 4% to 4.5%. The sample belongs to a study of early T cells in non-severe SARS-CoV-2 infection. The overall study: Bulk RNA isolated from unsorted whole blood underwent sequencing; chains were not paired.

Whole-study findings and limits: CD4 and private specificities were missed by VDJdb matching, which favored anti-spike CD8 responses.

This clonotype originated in an adult who was a healthcare worker with PCR-confirmed SARS-CoV-2 infection or an uninfected control (not recorded which). The material sequenced was whole blood.

The CDR3 reads CAGSSGNSGANVLTF. The CDR3 DNA is TGTGCCGGAAGTAGCGGGAACTCTGGGGCCAACGTCCTGACTTTC. The chain employs TRBV5-4 and TRBJ2-6; 8 nucleotides match TRBD2. The germline CDR1 and CDR2 sequences are SGHNT and YYREEE (reference sequence). V gave up 10 bases and J gave up 0 bases; unmatched junction bases: 6. The CDR3 covers 15 residues.